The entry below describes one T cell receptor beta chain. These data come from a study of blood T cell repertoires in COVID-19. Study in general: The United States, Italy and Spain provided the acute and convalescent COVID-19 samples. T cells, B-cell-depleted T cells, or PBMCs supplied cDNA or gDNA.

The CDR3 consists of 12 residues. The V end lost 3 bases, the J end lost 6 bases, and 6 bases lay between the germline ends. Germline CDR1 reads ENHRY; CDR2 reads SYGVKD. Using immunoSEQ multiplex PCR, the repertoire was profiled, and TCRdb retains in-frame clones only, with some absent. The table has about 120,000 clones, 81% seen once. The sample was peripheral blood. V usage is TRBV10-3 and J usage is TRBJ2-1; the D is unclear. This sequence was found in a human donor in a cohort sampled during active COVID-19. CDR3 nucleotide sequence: TGTGCCATCAGTGATAATAGCAATGAGCAGTTCTTC. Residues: CAISDNSNEQFF.